One sample yielded the 31 T cell receptor beta chains listed below, sequenced in a study of blood T cells in healthy people across ages. A second PCR of roughly 6 to 12 cycles used a sample-barcoded 5' primer and a J-beta primer mix. TCRdb ran MiXCR on the 5' RACE reads and lists one entry per CDR3 protein. The table has about 730,000 distinct CDR3 sequences, around 40% seen once. Sequenced input: blood. These receptors were obtained from a woman aged 60 to 75 in good health.

The chain combines TRBV6-2 or TRBV6-3 with TRBJ1-1, with D unresolved. Germline values: CDR1 MNHEY, CDR2 SVGEGT. Trimming stripped 1 base from V and 6 bases from J, with 12 bases between. The CDR3 spans 14 residues. CDR3 nucleotide sequence: TGTGCCAGCAGTTACTATAGTCAGGAGTCTGAAGCTTTCTTT. It yields the protein CASSYYSQESEAFF.

The rearrangement links TRBV12-3 or TRBV12-4 to TRBJ1-1; TRBD1 aligns across 8 bases. The CDR3 consists of 14 residues. J lost 3 bases, V lost 7 bases, and 7 bases had no gene match. CDR3 residues: CASIGQGTDTEAFF. Here the CDR3 DNA reads TGTGCCAGCATCGGACAGGGTACGGACACTGAAGCTTTCTTT.

About this clonotype itself: A read error may account for a junction end that differs from germline. The chain links TRBV7-2 to TRBJ1-6, with TRBD1 as a possible D gene (6 bases). Germline CDR1 reads SGHTA; CDR2 reads FQGNSA. The CDR3 has 15 residues. The CDR3 coding sequence is TGTGCCAGCAGCTTTGCCCTTGGACAGAATTCACCCCCCCACTTT. Amino acid sequence: CASSFALGQNSPPHF.

The chain carries TRBV7-2 and TRBJ2-7; D tentatively fits TRBD1 or TRBD2 (5 bases each). Germline CDR1 SGHTA, CDR2 FQGNSA. CDR3 length: 14 residues. Trimming left V 10 bases short and J 3 bases short, with 19 bases between. The CDR3 here is CANRTASSLYEQYF. The CDR3 DNA reads TGTGCCAACAGGACTGCATCATCCCTCTACGAGCAGTACTTC.

As regards this clonotype: A much larger clone sits a single nucleotide away, making a read error possible. V usage is TRBV4-2 and J usage is TRBJ2-7; D may be TRBD1 (5 bases). CDR1 LGHNA and CDR2 YNFKEQ come from the germline V gene. The CDR3 is 17 residues long. V was cut by 4 bases and J by 7 bases, with 26 bases left in between. Written as DNA, the CDR3 is TGTGCCAGCAGCCCTGCGCCAACAGGATGGGGTTCGGGTGAGCAGTACTTC. Translated, it gives CASSPAPTGWGSGEQYF.

This clonotype has a handful of counts. The rearrangement joins TRBV29-1 to TRBJ1-1; D is possibly TRBD1 (6 bases). CDR1 and CDR2 from the germline V gene are SQVTM and ANQGSEA. The CDR3 runs to 13 residues. The V and J ends lost 8 bases and 0 bases respectively, with 13 bases between them. Here the CDR3 DNA reads TGCAGCATATCGGGACAAATGAACACTGAAGCTTTCTTT. Protein sequence: CSISGQMNTEAFF.

The chain carries TRBV20-1 and TRBJ2-1, with unresolved D. Looked up from germline, CDR1 is DFQATT and CDR2 is SNEGSKA (reference sequence). V was clipped by 3 bases and J by 10 bases, with 13 bases between them. The CDR3 covers 12 residues. The CDR3 DNA reads TGCAGTGCTAGTATAGGCCCCCGCGAGCAGTTCTTC. Residues: CSASIGPREQFF.

The chain combines TRBV20-1 with TRBJ2-3; 9 nucleotides line up with TRBD1. The CDR3 covers 15 residues. Trimming removed 5 bases from V and 2 bases from J; junction bases left unmatched: 8. CDR1 DFQATT and CDR2 SNEGSKA come from the germline V gene (reference sequence). CDR3 sequence (DNA): TGCAGTGCTGAGGCGCGGGACAGGGCCACAGATACGCAGTATTTT. Its translation is CSAEARDRATDTQYF.

V and J are TRBV28 and TRBJ2-4; D is perhaps TRBD1 (5 bases). Trimming removed 5 bases at V and 0 bases at J, with 17 bases between. Germline lookup yields CDR1 MDHEN and CDR2 SYDVKM. The CDR3 runs to 17 residues. CDR3 loop: CASSMTVERLAKNIQYF. For the CDR3, the DNA is TGTGCCAGCAGTATGACAGTTGAGAGACTAGCCAAAAACATTCAGTACTTC.

This clonotype was seen at least ten times. The CDR3 reads CASSPGGGYTF. The CDR3 nucleotides are TGTGCCAGCAGTCCAGGGGGTGGCTACACCTTC. The rearrangement links TRBV25-1 to TRBJ1-2, with TRBD1 identical over 7 bases. Germline loops: CDR1 MGHDK, CDR2 SYGVNS. The CDR3 runs to 11 residues. Trimming took 5 bases from V and 7 from J; bases not matched to a gene: 1.

This clonotype has just a few counts. The chain is built from TRBV3-1 and TRBJ1-1, with TRBD1 matching 7 bases. The CDR3 is 14 residues long. CDR1 is LGHDT, CDR2 YNNKEL, per germline (reference sequence). V shed 1 base and J 1 base; nucleotides not matched to a gene: 0. The CDR3 reads CASSQGDRNTEAFF. CDR3 nucleotide sequence: TGTGCCAGCAGCCAAGGGGACAGGAACACTGAAGCTTTCTTT.

V usage is TRBV9 and J usage is TRBJ2-7, with D possibly matching TRBD2 (5 bases). This CDR3 is 17 amino acids long. Germline V lookup: CDR1 SGDLS, CDR2 YYNGEE. The V end lost 4 bases, the J end lost 2 bases, and 22 bases lay between the germline ends. CDR3: CASSIGGETKHTYEQYF. Written as DNA, the CDR3 is TGTGCCAGCAGCATAGGAGGAGAGACTAAACACACCTACGAGCAGTACTTC.

This clonotype was seen ten or more times. The chain joins TRBV20-1 to TRBJ1-2; D call uncertain. V was cut by 6 bases and J by 4 bases, with 21 bases left in between. The CDR3 length is 15 residues. The germline V gene encodes CDR1 DFQATT and CDR2 SNEGSKA (reference sequence). CDR3 region: CSAVGEGSRGYGYTF. The CDR3 DNA is TGCAGTGCCGTCGGGGAAGGAAGCCGAGGCTATGGCTACACCTTC.

This sequence joins TRBV6-2 or TRBV6-3 and TRBJ2-7; TRBD2 agrees at 9 bases. The CDR3 loop spans 14 amino acids. The germline V gene has CDR1 MNHEY and CDR2 SVGEGT. V lost 6 bases, J lost 1 base, and 4 bases stayed unmatched. The DNA of the CDR3 is TGTGCCAGCAGGCGGACTAGCGTTTCCTACGAGCAGTACTTC. Amino acid sequence: CASRRTSVSYEQYF.

This clonotype was counted between two and nine times. The chain combines TRBV20-1 with TRBJ2-4; 7 positions match TRBD1. Germline CDR1 reads DFQATT; CDR2 reads SNEGSKA (reference sequence). CDR3 length: 13 residues. The V segment lost 5 bases and the J segment 9 bases; nucleotides outside the gene matches: 10. CDR3 region: CSAPTGLYRIQYF. The DNA of the CDR3 is TGCAGTGCTCCGACAGGGCTCTATCGCATTCAGTACTTC.

The chain links TRBV4-2 to TRBJ2-1; TRBD1 is a possible D gene (5 bases). The CDR3 length is 18 residues. V gave up 0 bases and J gave up 1 base, with 16 bases separating them. Looked up from germline, CDR1 is LGHNA and CDR2 is YNFKEQ. This chain's CDR3 is CASSQDGVRDLSYNEQFF. CDR3 in DNA: TGTGCCAGCAGCCAAGATGGCGTCAGGGATCTGTCCTACAATGAGCAGTTCTTC.

This chain connects TRBV5-4 to TRBJ2-5; D might be TRBD2 (6 bases). The CDR3 sequence is 14 residues long. The germline V gene has CDR1 SGHNT and CDR2 YYREEE (reference sequence). The V end was cut by 0 bases, the J end by 6 bases, with 12 bases between. The CDR3 DNA follows: TGTGCCAGCAGCTTGGCGGGAGTCCTAAAGACCCAGTACTTC. The encoded protein is CASSLAGVLKTQYF.

This clonotype was seen at least ten times. V gene TRBV12-3 or TRBV12-4 combines with J gene TRBJ2-3; D might be TRBD2 (6 bases). V shed 5 bases and J shed 4 bases, with 13 bases lying between them. The CDR3 contains 14 residues. The DNA of the CDR3 is TGTGCCAGCAGTCGAGCGGGCCAAGCAGATACGCAGTATTTT. This sequence encodes CASSRAGQADTQYF.

This clonotype has a count of ten or more. The chain is built from TRBV5-1 and TRBJ2-1, with TRBD2 identical over 8 bases. CDR1 is SGHRS and CDR2 is YFSETQ in the germline V gene. V was pared by 0 bases and J by 5 bases, with 4 bases of the junction left unmatched. The CDR3 runs to 15 residues. The CDR3 reads CASSLGGGGNNEQFF. The CDR3 DNA reads as TGCGCCAGCAGCTTGGGAGGCGGGGGGAACAATGAGCAGTTCTTC.

This clonotype was seen at least ten times. V and J are TRBV10-3 and TRBJ2-7; no clear D. Trimming left V 3 bases short and J 3 bases short, with 12 bases between. Looked up from germline, CDR1 is ENHRY and CDR2 is SYGVKD. The CDR3 runs to 14 residues. The CDR3 sequence is CAISEFTDGYEQYF. The CDR3 DNA reads as TGTGCCATCAGTGAATTTACCGACGGCTACGAGCAGTACTTC.

Notes on this clonotype: This may be a read error: a much more frequent sequence differs by one nucleotide. The chain recombines TRBV15 with TRBJ2-4; 7 bases are shared with TRBD1. The CDR3 runs to 14 residues. The trim removed 9 bases at V and 8 bases at J, leaving 13 bases unmatched. Germline CDR1 LNHNV, CDR2 YYDKDF (reference sequence). CDR3 sequence reads: CATRQGGNCDIQYF. In nucleotides, the CDR3 is TGTGCCACGCGACAGGGTGGGAATTGTGACATTCAGTACTTC.

The genes are TRBV7-9 and TRBJ1-2, with TRBD1 matching over 8 bases. Losses at the gene ends were 5 bases for V and 3 bases for J; bases not matched to a gene: 11. Germline loops: CDR1 SEHNR, CDR2 FQNEAQ (reference sequence). CDR3 length: 16 residues. The DNA of the CDR3 is TGTGCCAGCAGCCCCTCGGACAGGGAGCGCCACTATGGCTACACCTTC. It translates to CASSPSDRERHYGYTF.

At least ten counts were recorded for this clonotype. This chain joins TRBV10-1 and TRBJ2-7; TRBD2 matches 7 bases. This CDR3 is built from 14 residues. The V gene's germline CDR1 is WNHNN and CDR2 SYGVQD (reference sequence). V lost 2 bases to trimming and J lost 4 bases; unmatched junction nucleotides: 5. In DNA form, the CDR3 reads TGCGCCAGCAGTGAGAACCAGCGGGGATACGAGCAGTACTTC. Protein: CASSENQRGYEQYF.

This clonotype was seen a few times. This rearrangement joins TRBV20-1 to TRBJ2-1; D call uncertain. With 6 bases removed from V and 2 bases from J, the gap between germline ends came to 17 bases. The CDR3 loop spans 15 amino acids. CDR1 is DFQATT and CDR2 is SNEGSKA in the germline V gene (reference sequence). The chain's CDR3 is CSAPWPSTPYNEQFF. CDR3 coding DNA: TGCAGTGCGCCGTGGCCTTCTACTCCCTACAATGAGCAGTTCTTC.

V usage is TRBV5-6 and J usage is TRBJ1-5; D not certain. V gave up 2 bases and J gave up 7 bases, with 10 bases separating them. The CDR3 totals 13 residues. The germline CDR1 and CDR2 sequences are SGHDT and YYEEEE. CDR3 sequence: CASSFRAAQPQHF. DNA for the CDR3: TGTGCCAGCAGCTTCCGGGCGGCCCAGCCCCAGCATTTT.

The rearrangement links TRBV28 to TRBJ2-5, with a weak D call TRBD2 (6 bases). This CDR3 contains 14 residues. Looked up from germline, CDR1 is MDHEN and CDR2 is SYDVKM. Trimming removed 8 bases from V and 1 base from J, with 14 bases in between. The CDR3 reads CASYNRDSQETQYF. In DNA, the CDR3 is TGTGCCAGCTACAACCGGGACTCCCAAGAGACCCAGTACTTC.

The chain has TRBV9 and TRBJ2-1, with D possibly TRBD2 on 5 matching bases. The V end was cut by 1 base, the J end by 3 bases, with 14 bases between. Germline values: CDR1 SGDLS, CDR2 YYNGEE. The CDR3 is made up of 16 amino acids. Here the CDR3 reads CASSVRETNFYNEQFF. For the CDR3, the DNA is TGTGCCAGCAGCGTAAGGGAGACTAACTTCTACAATGAGCAGTTCTTC.

This clonotype was detected many times. The rearrangement links TRBV6-4 to TRBJ2-1; D is perhaps TRBD2 (6 bases). The V gene lost 0 bases and the J gene lost 10 bases, with 16 bases spanning the gap. The CDR3 is 15 amino acids. CDR1 is MRHNA and CDR2 is SNTAGT in the germline V gene. CDR3 loop: CASSDSLASSREQFF. The CDR3 DNA reads as TGTGCCAGCAGTGACTCTCTAGCGTCTAGCCGAGAGCAGTTCTTC.

The chain is built from TRBV12-3 or TRBV12-4 and TRBJ1-2; perhaps TRBD1 as D (5 bases). Trimming left V 3 bases short and J 7 bases short, with 12 bases between. The CDR3 consists of 13 residues. As DNA, the CDR3 is TGTGCCAGCAGTTTGTCAGGGCCGTCTGGCTACACCTTC. It translates to CASSLSGPSGYTF.

This clonotype was found a few times. The chain carries TRBV14 and TRBJ2-1, with 7 bases lining up with TRBD1. V lost 6 bases, J lost 4 bases, and 9 bases stayed unmatched. Germline-derived CDR1 and CDR2 are SGHDN and FVKESK. This CDR3 is built from 15 residues. CDR3 protein: CASSPTGVPYNEQFF. The CDR3 DNA reads as TGTGCCAGCAGTCCTACAGGGGTCCCGTACAATGAGCAGTTCTTC.

V usage is TRBV2 and J usage is TRBJ2-7, with D perhaps TRBD2 (5 bases). The CDR3 is 15 amino acids. From germline, CDR1 is SNHLY and CDR2 FYNNEI. Trimming left V 8 bases short and J 1 base short, with 18 bases between. This chain's CDR3 is CASSSSRTASYEQYF. The CDR3 bases are TGTGCCAGCTCCTCGAGTCGGACTGCTTCCTACGAGCAGTACTTC.